Listed below are T cell receptor beta chains from one sample, sequenced in a study of technical replicates of blood from four donors. The repertoire was sequenced with immunoSEQ multiplex PCR; TCRdb's copy has only in-frame clones and lacks some. The sample holds 70,000 to 85,000 clones, less than 98% seen once. The sequenced material came from T cells isolated from PBMCs. These receptors were obtained from a human donor in good health. CDR3s include the opening cysteine and the closing phenylalanine or tryptophan. The order of the fields is clone size, D gene, J gene, V gene, CDR3 protein, CDR3 DNA. D genes are given only for firm matches. Size is omitted from some rows. Given values are once, few, many or a class for expanded clones.

>NA|NA|TRBJ2-6|TRBV7-9
CASSLIGLGHQPNVLTF
TGTGCCAGCAGCTTAATTGGATTGGGCCACCAGCCCAACGTCCTGACTTTC
>NA|NA|TRBJ2-7|TRBV5-6
CASSLDGNYEQYF
TGTGCCAGCAGCTTGGACGGGAACTACGAGCAGTACTTC
>NA|TRBD2|TRBJ2-7|TRBV13
CASSPNGGRDEQYF
TGTGCCAGCAGCCCAAATGGGGGGAGGGACGAGCAGTACTTC
>NA|NA|TRBJ1-6|TRBV4-1
CASTLKEDLGANNSPLHF
TGCGCCAGCACACTCAAAGAGGATTTGGGGGCCAATAATTCACCCCTCCACTTT
>NA|NA|TRBJ2-4|TRBV5-1
CASSPEGAKNIQYF
TGCGCCAGCAGCCCGGAGGGAGCCAAAAACATTCAGTACTTC
>NA|NA|TRBJ1-2|TRBV28
CATNGNYGYTF
TGTGCCACCAACGGGAACTATGGCTACACCTTC
>NA|NA|TRBJ1-4|TRBV30
CAWSMTAEKLFF
TGTGCCTGGAGTATGACTGCCGAAAAACTGTTTTTT
>NA|NA|TRBJ1-6|TRBV10-3
CATEEQGYNSPLHF
TGTGCCACCGAGGAACAGGGCTATAATTCACCCCTCCACTTT
>NA|NA|TRBJ1-1|TRBV19
CASSMWGPTNTEAFF
TGTGCCAGTAGTATGTGGGGGCCGACGAACACTGAAGCTTTCTTT
>NA|TRBD1|TRBJ1-5|TRBV18
CASSPGTVSNQPQHF
TGTGCCAGCTCACCTGGGACAGTTAGCAATCAGCCCCAGCATTTT
>NA|TRBD1|TRBJ1-1|TRBV28
CASRGGTDTEAFF
TGTGCCAGCAGGGGCGGGACAGACACTGAAGCTTTCTTT
>NA|TRBD1|TRBJ2-7|TRBV5-1
CASSRPGQGFYEQYF
TGCGCCAGCAGCCGGCCGGGACAGGGGTTTTACGAGCAGTACTTC
>NA|TRBD1|TRBJ1-2|TRBV5-1
CASSTGTGYYGYTF
TGCGCCAGCAGCACCGGGACAGGGTATTATGGCTACACCTTC
>NA|TRBD2|TRBJ2-7|TRBV7-6
CASSLAGGSPYEQYF
TGTGCCAGCAGCTTAGCCGGCGGGAGTCCGTACGAGCAGTACTTC
>NA|TRBD1|TRBJ2-3|TRBV18
CASSYRGLDSDTQYF
TGTGCCAGCTCATACAGGGGATTGGATTCAGATACGCAGTATTTT
>once|NA|TRBJ2-2|TRBV6-1
CASRETPFFTGELFF
TGTGCCAGCCGCGAAACCCCTTTCTTCACCGGGGAGCTGTTTTTT
>NA|NA|TRBJ1-1|TRBV11-3
CASSLDHGEAFF
TGTGCCAGCAGCTTAGATCACGGGGAAGCTTTCTTT
>once|NA|TRBJ1-2|TRBV4-1
CASSQDYASSFLYGYTF
TGCGCCAGCAGCCAAGATTATGCGTCATCGTTTTTGTACGGCTACACCTTC
>NA|TRBD2|TRBJ2-7|TRBV28
CASTPSGRSYEQYF
TGTGCCAGCACTCCTAGCGGGAGGTCCTACGAGCAGTACTTC
>NA|NA|TRBJ2-1|TRBV20-1
CSARGPHEQFF
TGCAGTGCTAGGGGGCCTCATGAGCAGTTCTTC
>once|NA|TRBJ2-7|TRBV6-6
CASSYDFGRSSYEQYF
TGTGCCAGCAGTTACGATTTCGGGAGAAGCTCCTACGAGCAGTACTTC
>NA|NA|TRBJ1-4|TRBV30
CAWSVNRSEKLFF
TGTGCCTGGAGTGTTAACAGATCCGAAAAACTGTTTTTT
>NA|NA|TRBJ2-1|TRBV7-9
CASSLGLANEQFF
TGTGCCAGCAGCTTAGGACTGGCTAATGAGCAGTTCTTC
>NA|NA|TRBJ1-5|TRBV18
CASSPLGGDYSNQPQHF
TGTGCCAGCTCACCGTTGGGTGGAGATTATAGCAATCAGCCCCAGCATTTT
>NA|NA|TRBJ1-5|TRBV11-1
CASSSTRDQPQHF
TGTGCCAGCAGCTCTACTAGGGATCAGCCCCAGCATTTT
>NA|TRBD1|TRBJ1-1|TRBV11-3
CASSSTWTGRNTEAFF
TGTGCCAGCAGCTCCACTTGGACAGGGAGGAACACTGAAGCTTTCTTT
>NA|NA|TRBJ1-2|TRBV19
CASSIDRTNYGYTF
TGTGCCAGTAGTATTGACAGGACAAACTATGGCTACACCTTC
>NA|TRBD1|TRBJ2-7|TRBV7-9
CASSPRGGAPYEQYF
TGTGCCAGCAGCCCAAGAGGGGGCGCCCCGTACGAGCAGTACTTC
>NA|NA|TRBJ2-5|TRBV14
CASSPGSSETQYF
TGTGCCAGCAGCCCAGGGTCCTCGGAGACCCAGTACTTC
>once|TRBD1|TRBJ1-2|TRBV5-1
CASSPGQGRDYGYTF
TGCGCCAGCAGCCCGGGACAGGGAAGAGACTATGGCTACACCTTC
>once|NA|TRBJ1-1|TRBV19
CASMGGGGTEAFF
TGTGCCAGTATGGGGGGGGGCGGAACTGAAGCTTTCTTT
>NA|NA|TRBJ2-7|TRBV5-1
CASSLGSVYVGYEQYF
TGCGCCAGCAGCTTGGGCTCGGTTTATGTCGGCTACGAGCAGTACTTC
>NA|NA|TRBJ1-4|TRBV9
CASSRRGVDNEKLFF
TGTGCCAGCAGCCGTCGCGGGGTGGATAATGAAAAACTGTTTTTT
>NA|NA|TRBJ1-5|TRBV28
CASSSWADGNQPQHF
TGTGCCAGCAGTTCTTGGGCAGATGGCAATCAGCCCCAGCATTTT
>NA|NA|TRBJ1-5|TRBV5-6
CASSSGPRLGNQPQHF
TGTGCCAGCAGCTCCGGTCCTCGTCTGGGCAATCAGCCCCAGCATTTT
>NA|NA|TRBJ1-5|TRBV4-1
CASSQVFREQPQHF
TGCGCCAGCAGCCAAGTCTTCAGGGAACAGCCCCAGCATTTT
>NA|TRBD2|TRBJ2-7|TRBV28
CASSFYSSPGLAGTYEQYF
TGTGCCAGCAGTTTCTACAGCTCACCGGGACTAGCGGGGACCTACGAGCAGTACTTC
>NA|NA|TRBJ2-3|TRBV27
CASKSSTGSTDTQYF
TGTGCCAGCAAAAGTTCGACAGGAAGCACAGATACGCAGTATTTT
>NA|TRBD1|TRBJ1-2|TRBV6-6
CATRTGPNYGYTF
TGTGCCACCCGGACAGGCCCTAACTATGGCTACACCTTC
>NA|TRBD2|TRBJ2-5|TRBV5-4
CASSSGLALQETQYF
TGTGCCAGCAGCTCGGGACTAGCGTTGCAAGAGACCCAGTACTTC
>NA|TRBD2|TRBJ2-3|TRBV9
CASSVVEREFTDTQYF
TGTGCCAGCAGCGTAGTTGAGCGGGAGTTCACAGATACGCAGTATTTT
>NA|NA|TRBJ1-3|TRBV5-1
CASSLAYFSGNTIYF
TGCGCCAGCAGCTTGGCGTACTTCTCTGGAAACACCATATATTTT
>NA|NA|TRBJ2-2|TRBV6-4
CASSDSLGQGVGELFF
TGTGCCAGCAGTGACTCGTTGGGTCAGGGTGTCGGGGAGCTGTTTTTT